A single sample gave rise to the 24 T cell receptor beta chains below, sequenced in a study of blood T cell repertoires in COVID-19. Assay: immunoSEQ multiplex PCR; the TCRdb copy retains only in-frame clones and omits some. The repertoire holds some 230,000 clones, with 80% to 85% as singletons. Material: peripheral blood. Every receptor here comes from an older woman with acute or convalescent COVID-19.

The rearrangement uses TRBV4-1 and TRBJ2-7; 7 bases agree with TRBD2. V dropped 3 bases and J dropped 4; count of bases not matched to a gene: 9. The CDR3 contains 15 residues. Germline V CDR1 and CDR2: MGHRA, YSYEKL. The CDR3 nucleotides are TGCGCCAGCAGCCAGTATACGGGACTAAATTACGAGCAGTACTTC. Translation gives CASSQYTGLNYEQYF.

The J gene is TRBJ2-1, the V gene TRBV29-1, with D possibly being TRBD1 (6 bases). Between the trimmed V and J ends, which lost 7 bases and 12 bases, there was a span of 13 bases. The germline CDR1 and CDR2 sequences are SQVTM and ANQGSEA. CDR3 length: 10 amino acids. The CDR3 protein is CSERTDGQFF. The CDR3 DNA sequence: TGCAGCGAACGGACAGATGGGCAGTTCTTC.

The chain joins TRBV7-6 to TRBJ1-3, with D hard to call. V was trimmed by 5 bases and J by 4 bases, leaving 12 bases between them. Germline CDR1 SGHVS, CDR2 FNYEAQ. The CDR3 is 14 residues long. The CDR3 sequence: CASSPQAAGNTIYF. The CDR3 coding sequence is TGTGCCAGCAGCCCTCAGGCTGCCGGAAACACCATATATTTT.

The chain joins TRBV5-1 to TRBJ1-1; D perhaps matches TRBD1 (5 bases). Germline CDR1 and CDR2: SGHRS and YFSETQ. The CDR3 contains 13 residues. Trimming took 5 bases from V and 3 from J, leaving 11 bases between them. The CDR3 region has the DNA TGCGCCAGCAGTCTTGACAGCTACACTGAAGCTTTCTTT. Residues: CASSLDSYTEAFF.

The chain carries TRBV18 and TRBJ2-5; TRBD2 is a possible D gene (5 bases). The CDR3 totals 13 residues. The V and J ends lost 4 bases and 0 bases respectively, with 6 bases between them. CDR1 and CDR2 from the germline V gene are KGHSH and LQKENI. CDR3 bases: TGTGCCAGCTCACTCGGGAACCAAGAGACCCAGTACTTC. It yields the protein CASSLGNQETQYF.

As to this clone: Other DNA sequences in this sample translate to the same CDR3. The chain employs TRBV7-3 and TRBJ2-5; 10 bases align to TRBD2. The CDR3 contains 15 residues. Germline V gene sequence: CDR1 SGHTA, CDR2 FQGTGA. V shed 5 bases, J shed 2 bases, and the junction held 5 bases outside the gene matches. The CDR3 sequence: CASSRSGGLQETQYF. CDR3 DNA: TGTGCCAGCAGCCGTAGCGGGGGGCTTCAAGAGACCCAGTACTTC.

The rearrangement uses TRBV13 and TRBJ2-7; 8 bases map to TRBD1. CDR1 and CDR2 (germline): PRHDT, FYEKMQ (reference sequence). V was clipped by 2 bases and J by 6 bases; unmatched bases: 12. The CDR3 contains 16 residues. CDR3 protein: CASSLITGTGAGEQYF. The CDR3 DNA sequence: TGTGCCAGCAGCTTAATAACCGGGACAGGTGCAGGCGAGCAGTACTTC.

This clone has just one count. The chain couples TRBV5-1 to TRBJ2-7; perhaps TRBD2 as D (6 bases). This CDR3 comprises 12 residues. Trimming took off 2 bases at V and 6 bases at J, with 9 bases between the two ends. CDR1 and CDR2 (germline): SGHRS, YFSETQ. The chain's CDR3 is CASSFGGVEQYF. CDR3 nucleotide sequence: TGCGCCAGCAGCTTCGGCGGGGTCGAGCAGTACTTC.

The chain employs TRBV2 and TRBJ2-2; the D is unclear. Trimming removed 1 base at V and 7 bases at J, with 7 bases between. CDR3 length: 13 residues. Germline V gene sequence: CDR1 SNHLY, CDR2 FYNNEI. Written as DNA, the CDR3 is TGTGCCAGCAGTGAAGTTTTGAGCGGGGAGCTGTTTTTT. Translated, it gives CASSEVLSGELFF. The full variable domain, with the rest looked up from reference TRBV2 and TRBJ2-2, is EPEVTQTPSHQVTQMGQEVILRCVPISNHLYFYWYRQILGQKVEFLVSFYNNEISEKSEIFDDQFSVERPDGSNFTLKIRSTKLEDSAMYFCASSEVLSGELFFGEGSRLTVL.

This clone was recorded a few times. This rearrangement joins TRBV5-5 to TRBJ2-2, with D hard to call. Germline values: CDR1 SGHKS, CDR2 YYEKEE (reference sequence). Deletions cut 0 bases from V and 8 bases from J, with 11 bases between. This CDR3 region has 14 residues. The CDR3 spells CASSLDSALGELFF. Here the CDR3 DNA reads TGTGCCAGCAGCTTGGACAGTGCTTTAGGGGAGCTGTTTTTT.

V usage is TRBV7-3 and J usage is TRBJ2-2; maybe TRBD1 (6 bases). The V end lost 4 bases, the J end lost 4 bases, and 10 bases lay between the germline ends. The length of the CDR3 is 14 residues. Germline V gene data show CDR1 as SGHTA and CDR2 as FQGTGA. This CDR3 is CASSSEGVTGELFF. CDR3 DNA sequence: TGTGCCAGCAGCTCAGAGGGGGTCACCGGGGAGCTGTTTTTT.

The rearrangement uses TRBV6-6 and TRBJ2-1; possible D gene TRBD2, 7 bases. This CDR3 comprises 15 residues. The V and J ends lost 6 bases and 7 bases respectively, with 19 bases between them. Germline loops: CDR1 MNHNY, CDR2 SVGAGI (reference sequence). As DNA, the CDR3 is TGTGCCAGCAGCTTACTCGCGGGGGCGGGAAATGAGCAGTTCTTC. This translates into CASSLLAGAGNEQFF.

As DNA, the CDR3 is TGTGCCACCAGCAGAGATCGGGTCTCTGGAAACACCATATATTTT. This translates into CATSRDRVSGNTIYF. The chain has TRBV15 and TRBJ1-3, with D unresolved. The ends were cut back, 0 bases at V and 0 bases at J, with 6 bases in the middle. Germline V gives CDR1 LNHNV, CDR2 YYDKDF (reference sequence). The CDR3 is made up of 15 amino acids.

The chain recombines TRBV6-9 with TRBJ1-5; weak D call: TRBD1 (6 bases). The ends were cut back, 6 bases at V and 4 bases at J, with 16 bases in the middle. CDR3 length: 15 residues. Germline V gene sequence: CDR1 MNHGY, CDR2 SVAAGI. CDR3: CASSPRRTANQPQHF. CDR3 sequence (DNA): TGTGCCAGCAGCCCCCGGAGGACAGCTAATCAGCCCCAGCATTTT.

The chain uses TRBV10-3 and TRBJ2-7; D possibly corresponds to TRBD1 (6 bases). Germline CDR1 and CDR2: ENHRY and SYGVKD. With 11 bases removed from V and 1 base from J, the gap between germline ends came to 12 bases. CDR3 length equals 12 residues. This chain's CDR3 is CAVQGNSYEQYF. As DNA, the CDR3 is TGTGCCGTACAGGGTAATTCCTACGAGCAGTACTTC.

The V gene is TRBV5-1, the J gene TRBJ1-2; the D gene is possibly TRBD1 (6 bases). Per the germline V gene, CDR1 is SGHRS and CDR2 is YFSETQ. The CDR3 consists of 14 residues. V lost 3 bases to trimming and J lost 4 bases, with 13 bases between them. The CDR3 DNA follows: TGCGCCAGCAGCTCTAACAGGGAAAGCTATGGCTACACCTTC. This translates into CASSSNRESYGYTF. The full variable domain, in which reference TRBV5-1 and TRBJ1-2 provide the parts outside the CDR3, is KAGVTQTPRYLIKTRGQQVTLSCSPISGHRSVSWYQQTPGQGLQFLFEYFSETQRNKGNFPGRFSGRQFSNSRSEMNVSTLELGDSALYLCASSSNRESYGYTFGSGTRLTVV.

V usage is TRBV29-1 and J usage is TRBJ1-2, with D unresolved. The ends were cut back, 0 bases at V and 4 bases at J, with 9 bases in the middle. The CDR3 loop spans 13 amino acids. Germline V gene sequence: CDR1 SQVTM, CDR2 ANQGSEA. CDR3 region: CSVEDRSPYGYTF. The CDR3 DNA reads TGCAGCGTTGAAGACCGTTCCCCCTATGGCTACACCTTC.

This chain joins TRBV30 and TRBJ1-6; TRBD1 aligns across 7 bases. The CDR3 has 15 amino acids. Germline-derived CDR1 and CDR2 are GTSNPN and SVGIG (reference sequence). The V and J ends lost 1 base and 1 base, in that order; junction bases with no gene match: 1. CDR3 amino acids: CAWSEGASYNSPLHF. The DNA of the CDR3 is TGTGCCTGGAGTGAGGGGGCGTCCTATAATTCACCCCTCCACTTT.

This clone was picked up a small number of times. In DNA, the CDR3 is TGTGCCAGCAGTGCTATCCGGGTCTCTCTGGGAGCTTTCTTT. Amino acid sequence: CASSAIRVSLGAFF. This chain links TRBV2 with TRBJ1-1; D is unresolved. CDR3 length equals 14 residues. The V and J ends lost 4 bases and 10 bases respectively, with 19 bases between them. CDR1 is SNHLY, CDR2 FYNNEI, per germline.

The chain has TRBV30 and TRBJ2-7, with a tentative D call TRBD1 (5 bases). This CDR3 is 12 amino acids long. Per the germline V gene, CDR1 is GTSNPN and CDR2 is SVGIG (reference sequence). The V and J ends lost 4 bases and 11 bases respectively, with 18 bases between them. This chain's CDR3 is CAWKPTDSQKYF. CDR3 DNA sequence: TGTGCCTGGAAACCGACCGACAGCCAGAAGTACTTC.

V gene TRBV7-9 combines with J gene TRBJ1-4; no definite D call. CDR3 length: 14 residues. Trimming took off 5 bases at V and 7 bases at J, with 14 bases between the two ends. The germline CDR1 and CDR2 sequences are SEHNR and FQNEAQ (reference sequence). CDR3 region: CASSPPAGGEKLFF. The CDR3 region has the DNA TGTGCCAGCAGCCCCCCAGCGGGAGGTGAAAAACTGTTTTTT.

The genes are TRBV5-4 and TRBJ2-7; TRBD1 matches 7 bases. The germline V gene encodes CDR1 SGHNT and CDR2 YYREEE (reference sequence). The junction had 7 bases not matched to a gene; V was cut back by 4 bases and J by 0 bases. The length of the CDR3 is 15 residues. This CDR3 is CASSPGQEASYEQYF. CDR3 nucleotide sequence: TGTGCCAGCAGCCCCGGACAGGAGGCCTCCTACGAGCAGTACTTC. The entire variable domain, with the rest obtained from reference TRBV5-4 and TRBJ2-7, is as follows: ETGVTQSPTHLIKTRGQQVTLRCSSQSGHNTVSWYQQALGQGPQFIFQYYREEENGRGNFPPRFSGLQFPNYSSELNVNALELDDSALYLCASSPGQEASYEQYFGPGTRLTVT.

This rearrangement joins TRBV3-1 (or the pseudogene TRBV3-2) to TRBJ2-1, with D maybe TRBD1 (6 bases). The ends were cut back, 6 bases at V and 5 bases at J, with 17 bases in the middle. Germline CDR1 reads LGHDT; CDR2 reads YNNKEL (reference sequence). The CDR3 has 15 amino acids. The CDR3 sequence is CASRPNTGLNNEQFF. CDR3 DNA sequence: TGTGCCAGCAGACCCAATACAGGGTTAAACAATGAGCAGTTCTTC.

CDR3 sequence reads: CASSFGGGIGTGELFF. The CDR3 DNA follows: TGTGCCAGCAGCTTTGGCGGGGGTATCGGCACCGGGGAGCTGTTTTTT. The chain uses TRBV11-2 and TRBJ2-2; 7 positions match TRBD2. The junction had 8 bases not matched to a gene; V was cut back by 3 bases and J by 4 bases. The CDR3 spans 16 residues. Per the germline V gene, CDR1 is SGHAT and CDR2 is FQNNGV.